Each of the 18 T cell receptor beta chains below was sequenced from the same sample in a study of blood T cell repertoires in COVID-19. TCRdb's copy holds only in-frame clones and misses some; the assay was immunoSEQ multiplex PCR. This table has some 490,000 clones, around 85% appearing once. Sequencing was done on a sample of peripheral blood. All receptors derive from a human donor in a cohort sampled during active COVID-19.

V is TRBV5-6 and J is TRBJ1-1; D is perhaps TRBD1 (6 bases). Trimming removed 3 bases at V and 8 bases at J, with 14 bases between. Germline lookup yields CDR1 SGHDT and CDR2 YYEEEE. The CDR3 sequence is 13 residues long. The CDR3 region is CASSSGASSEAFF. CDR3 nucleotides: TGTGCCAGCAGCTCAGGGGCCTCATCAGAAGCTTTCTTT.

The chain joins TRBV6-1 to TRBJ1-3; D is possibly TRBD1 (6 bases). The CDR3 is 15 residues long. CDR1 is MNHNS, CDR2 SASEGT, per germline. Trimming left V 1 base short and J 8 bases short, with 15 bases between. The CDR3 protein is CASSEVPTGPDTIYF. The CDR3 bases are TGTGCCAGCAGTGAAGTCCCGACAGGACCAGACACCATATATTTT.

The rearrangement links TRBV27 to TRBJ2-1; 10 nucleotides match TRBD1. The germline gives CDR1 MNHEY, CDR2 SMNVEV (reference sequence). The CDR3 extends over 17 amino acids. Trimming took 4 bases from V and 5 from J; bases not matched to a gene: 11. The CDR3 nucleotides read TGTGCCAGCAGTTCACCCCGCCGGGACAGGGGTAACAATGAGCAGTTCTTC. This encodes CASSSPRRDRGNNEQFF.

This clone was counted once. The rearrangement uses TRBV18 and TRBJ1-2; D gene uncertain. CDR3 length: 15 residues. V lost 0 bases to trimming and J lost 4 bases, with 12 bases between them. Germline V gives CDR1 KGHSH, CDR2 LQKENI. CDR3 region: CASSPPSSGLYGYTF. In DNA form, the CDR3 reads TGTGCCAGCTCACCACCATCCTCAGGTCTCTATGGCTACACCTTC.

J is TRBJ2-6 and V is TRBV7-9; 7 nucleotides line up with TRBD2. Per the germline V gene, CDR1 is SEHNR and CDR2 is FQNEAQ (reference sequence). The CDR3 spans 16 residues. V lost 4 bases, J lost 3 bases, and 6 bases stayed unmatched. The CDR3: CASSSSGGLGANVLTF. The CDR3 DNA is TGTGCCAGCAGCTCATCGGGGGGACTTGGGGCCAACGTCCTGACTTTC.

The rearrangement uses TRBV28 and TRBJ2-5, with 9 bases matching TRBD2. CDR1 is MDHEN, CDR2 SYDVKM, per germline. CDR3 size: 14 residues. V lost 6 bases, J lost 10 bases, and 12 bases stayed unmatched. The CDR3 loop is CASSLSGRGQGQYF. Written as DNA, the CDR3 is TGTGCCAGCAGCCTTAGCGGGAGAGGTCAGGGCCAGTACTTC.

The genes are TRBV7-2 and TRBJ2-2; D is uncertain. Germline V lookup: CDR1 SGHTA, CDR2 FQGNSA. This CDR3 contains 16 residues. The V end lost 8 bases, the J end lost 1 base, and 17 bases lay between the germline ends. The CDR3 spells CASQLRFGLNTGELFF. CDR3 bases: TGTGCCAGCCAGCTTAGGTTCGGGTTGAACACCGGGGAGCTGTTTTTT.

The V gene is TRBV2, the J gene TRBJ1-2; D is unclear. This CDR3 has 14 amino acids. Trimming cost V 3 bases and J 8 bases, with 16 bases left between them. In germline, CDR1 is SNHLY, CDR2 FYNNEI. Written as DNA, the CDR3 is TGTGCCAGCAGTGACGGCTACAGTCACGTAGGCTACACCTTC. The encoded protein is CASSDGYSHVGYTF.

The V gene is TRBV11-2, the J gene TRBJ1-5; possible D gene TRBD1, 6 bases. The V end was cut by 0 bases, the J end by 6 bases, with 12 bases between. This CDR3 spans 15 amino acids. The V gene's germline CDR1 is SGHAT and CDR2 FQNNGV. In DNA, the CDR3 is TGTGCCAGCAGCTTAGATCGGGGGGCGCGTCAGCCCCAGCATTTT. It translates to CASSLDRGARQPQHF.

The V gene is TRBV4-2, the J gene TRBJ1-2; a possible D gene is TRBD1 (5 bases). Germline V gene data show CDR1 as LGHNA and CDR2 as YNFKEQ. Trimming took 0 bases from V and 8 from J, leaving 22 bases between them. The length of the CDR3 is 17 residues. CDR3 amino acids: CASSQDGTSPALGGYTF. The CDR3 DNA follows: TGTGCCAGCAGCCAAGATGGGACTTCGCCCGCCCTGGGGGGCTACACCTTC.

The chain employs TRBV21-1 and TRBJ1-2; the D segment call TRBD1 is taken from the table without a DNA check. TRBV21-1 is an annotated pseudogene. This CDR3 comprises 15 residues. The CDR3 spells CASSKEQGNVYGYTF. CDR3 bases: TGTGCCAGCAGCAAAGAACAGGGTAATGTCTATGGCTACACCTTC.

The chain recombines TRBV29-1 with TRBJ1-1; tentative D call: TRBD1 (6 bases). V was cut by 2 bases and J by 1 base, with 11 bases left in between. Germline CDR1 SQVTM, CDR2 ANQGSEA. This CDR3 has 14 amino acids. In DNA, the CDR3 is TGCAGCGTTGAATCGGGCAGGGGGAACACTGAAGCTTTCTTT. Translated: CSVESGRGNTEAFF.

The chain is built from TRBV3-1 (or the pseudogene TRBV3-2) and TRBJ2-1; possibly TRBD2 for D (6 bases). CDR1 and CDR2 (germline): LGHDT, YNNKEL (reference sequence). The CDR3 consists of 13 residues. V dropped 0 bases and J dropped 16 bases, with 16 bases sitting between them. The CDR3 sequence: CASSQDWFGGSFF. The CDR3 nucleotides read TGTGCCAGCAGCCAAGACTGGTTTGGAGGGTCCTTCTTC.

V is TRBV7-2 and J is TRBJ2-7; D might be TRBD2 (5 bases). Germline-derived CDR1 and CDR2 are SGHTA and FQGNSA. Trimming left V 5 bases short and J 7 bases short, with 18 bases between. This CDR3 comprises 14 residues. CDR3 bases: TGTGCCAGCAGCCAACACTCGGACTTCCTTGAGCAGTACTTC. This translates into CASSQHSDFLEQYF.

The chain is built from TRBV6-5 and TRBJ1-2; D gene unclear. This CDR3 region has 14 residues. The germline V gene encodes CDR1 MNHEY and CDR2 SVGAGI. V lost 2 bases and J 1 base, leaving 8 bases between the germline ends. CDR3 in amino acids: CASSYEGSNYGYTF. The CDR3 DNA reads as TGTGCCAGCAGTTACGAGGGTAGTAACTATGGCTACACCTTC.

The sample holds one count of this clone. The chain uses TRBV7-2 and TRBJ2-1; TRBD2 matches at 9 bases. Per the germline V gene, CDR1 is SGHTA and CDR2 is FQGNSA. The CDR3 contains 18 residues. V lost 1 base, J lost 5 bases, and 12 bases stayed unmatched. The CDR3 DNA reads TGTGCCAGCAGCTTAGTAGGGTCCACAGCGGGAGGCCACAATGAGCAGTTCTTC. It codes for CASSLVGSTAGGHNEQFF.

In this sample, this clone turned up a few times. As DNA, the CDR3 is TGTGCCAGCACTTGCGGTCGTCTAGCGGGTTGCCACGAGCAGTACTTC. Translation: CASTCGRLAGCHEQYF. The rearrangement uses TRBV27 and TRBJ2-7; TRBD2 matches at 8 bases. V lost 7 bases to trimming and J lost 5 bases; unmatched junction nucleotides: 16. The germline V gene encodes CDR1 MNHEY and CDR2 SMNVEV (reference sequence). This CDR3 comprises 16 residues.

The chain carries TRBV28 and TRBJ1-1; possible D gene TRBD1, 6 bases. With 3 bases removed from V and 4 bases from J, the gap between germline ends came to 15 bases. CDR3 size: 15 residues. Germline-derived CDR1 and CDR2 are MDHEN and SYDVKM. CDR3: CASSFQGRTSTEAFF. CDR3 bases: TGTGCCAGCAGTTTTCAGGGGCGCACTAGCACTGAAGCTTTCTTT.